This is a list of T cell receptor beta chains from one sample in a study of cytomegalovirus exposure and HLA in healthy donors. The data were produced by immunoSEQ multiplex PCR, yet TCRdb's version contains in-frame clones alone and is incomplete. The sample holds about 100,000 clones, about 95% seen once. The material sequenced was PBMCs. These receptors all stem from a woman between 18 and 30 years old in good health and CMV-seronegative. Each CDR3 is given with its conserved first and last residue. A D gene is named only where the DNA matches it firmly.

TRBD2	TRBV27	TRBJ2-3	TGTGCCAGCAGTTGGGGGGGGTCAGATACGCAGTATTTT	CASSWGGSDTQYF
NA	TRBV7-8	TRBJ2-6	TGTGCCAGCAGCTCGGCAGGGGCTGGGGCCAACGTCCTGACTTTC	CASSSAGAGANVLTF
NA	TRBV6-4	TRBJ2-7	TGTGCCAGCAGTGTGAGAGGAGCGGCTTCCTTCGAGGAGCAGTACTTC	CASSVRGAASFEEQYF
TRBD1	TRBV6-5	TRBJ1-6	TGTGCCAGCAGTCCAGGACAGGGGTTCTCACCCCTCCACTTT	CASSPGQGFSPLHF
NA	TRBV29-1	TRBJ2-6	TGCAGCGTCCACGGGGTGGGGGGAGCTGGGGCCAACGTCCTGACTTTC	CSVHGVGGAGANVLTF
TRBD2	TRBV19	TRBJ2-7	TGTGCCAGTAGTATCGTGGCTAGCGGGAGCTACGAGCAGTACTTC	CASSIVASGSYEQYF
NA	TRBV11-3	TRBJ2-3	TGTGCCAGCAGTCTTGGACTCGCCCCAGATACGCAGTATTTT	CASSLGLAPDTQYF
TRBD1	TRBV7-8	TRBJ2-2	TGTGCCAGCAGCGCCTCGACAGGGATCACCGGGGAGCTGTTTTTT	CASSASTGITGELFF
NA	TRBV30	TRBJ2-7	TGTGCCTGGAGCCTTTACGGCGAGCAGTACTTC	CAWSLYGEQYF
NA	TRBV5-6	TRBJ2-7	TGTGCCAGCTCGGCAGGGAACTACGAGCAGTACTTC	CASSAGNYEQYF
NA	TRBV19	TRBJ1-5	TGTGCCAGTAGGGAAGCAGGGTTTAGCAATCAGCCCCAGCATTTT	CASREAGFSNQPQHF
NA	TRBV19	TRBJ1-2	TGTGCCAGTAGTATCGGGTATGATGGCTACACCTTC	CASSIGYDGYTF
NA	TRBV7-8	TRBJ2-7	TGTGCCAGCAGCTTAGTGGGAGAGAGGCAGTACTTC	CASSLVGERQYF
TRBD1	TRBV9	TRBJ1-3	TGTGCCAGCAGCGCCCCTTGGGACAGACAATCCGGAAACACCATATATTTT	CASSAPWDRQSGNTIYF
NA	TRBV7-7	TRBJ2-1	TGTGCTAGCAGCTTAGAGGTAGCGGAATACAATGAGCAGTTCTTC	CASSLEVAEYNEQFF
TRBD1	TRBV27	TRBJ2-7	TGTGCCAGCAGTCACAGGGGCAGCTCCTACGAGCAGTACTTC	CASSHRGSSYEQYF
TRBD1	TRBV18	TRBJ1-4	TGTGCCAGCTCAAACAGGGGGCGCGAGCCCTCCACTAATGAAAAACTGTTTTTT	CASSNRGREPSTNEKLFF
NA	TRBV30	TRBJ2-7	TGTGCCTGGAGTGTAATATCCCGAGACTACGAGCAGTACTTC	CAWSVISRDYEQYF
TRBD1	TRBV4-1	TRBJ1-1	TGCGCCAGCGCCGTACAGGGGGCAAGTGAAGCTTTCTTT	CASAVQGASEAFF
NA	TRBV7-9	TRBJ1-1	TGTGCCAGCAGCTTCCTTATCGGTAGTGCCACTGAAGCTTTCTTT	CASSFLIGSATEAFF
NA	TRBV7-9	TRBJ1-3	TGTGCCAGCAGCCCCGGGAGGCCCGAAAACACCATATATTTT	CASSPGRPENTIYF
NA	TRBV6-1	TRBJ2-3	TGTGCCAGCAGTTCACGTAGTACCCCAGATACGCAGTATTTT	CASSSRSTPDTQYF
TRBD2	TRBV4-2	TRBJ2-3	TGTGCCAGCAGCCAAGGAGCCACTAGCGGGGTAAATACGCAGTATTTT	CASSQGATSGVNTQYF
NA	TRBV19	TRBJ2-7	TGTGCCAGTAGTATAGGTCAGGGGGGACACGAGCAGTACTTC	CASSIGQGGHEQYF
TRBD1	TRBV10-3	TRBJ1-1	TGTGCCATCAGCGAAACCCAGGGGGCATGGACTGAAGCTTTCTTT	CAISETQGAWTEAFF
TRBD2	TRBV14	TRBJ2-7	TGTGCCAGCAGCCAACGACGGGGGGGCGAGCAGTACTTC	CASSQRRGGEQYF
TRBD2	TRBV4-2	TRBJ2-1	TGTGCCAGCAGCCAAGCCGGACTAGCGGGAACTTACAATGAGCAGTTCTTC	CASSQAGLAGTYNEQFF
TRBD2	TRBV7-2	TRBJ2-3	TGTGCCAGCAGCTTCCTCCTAGCGGGGGCCTCCGGAGATACGCAGTATTTT	CASSFLLAGASGDTQYF
NA	TRBV30	TRBJ1-1	TGTGCCTGGAGTGTAGGTCCGTCGGGGATGAACACTGAAGCTTTCTTT	CAWSVGPSGMNTEAFF